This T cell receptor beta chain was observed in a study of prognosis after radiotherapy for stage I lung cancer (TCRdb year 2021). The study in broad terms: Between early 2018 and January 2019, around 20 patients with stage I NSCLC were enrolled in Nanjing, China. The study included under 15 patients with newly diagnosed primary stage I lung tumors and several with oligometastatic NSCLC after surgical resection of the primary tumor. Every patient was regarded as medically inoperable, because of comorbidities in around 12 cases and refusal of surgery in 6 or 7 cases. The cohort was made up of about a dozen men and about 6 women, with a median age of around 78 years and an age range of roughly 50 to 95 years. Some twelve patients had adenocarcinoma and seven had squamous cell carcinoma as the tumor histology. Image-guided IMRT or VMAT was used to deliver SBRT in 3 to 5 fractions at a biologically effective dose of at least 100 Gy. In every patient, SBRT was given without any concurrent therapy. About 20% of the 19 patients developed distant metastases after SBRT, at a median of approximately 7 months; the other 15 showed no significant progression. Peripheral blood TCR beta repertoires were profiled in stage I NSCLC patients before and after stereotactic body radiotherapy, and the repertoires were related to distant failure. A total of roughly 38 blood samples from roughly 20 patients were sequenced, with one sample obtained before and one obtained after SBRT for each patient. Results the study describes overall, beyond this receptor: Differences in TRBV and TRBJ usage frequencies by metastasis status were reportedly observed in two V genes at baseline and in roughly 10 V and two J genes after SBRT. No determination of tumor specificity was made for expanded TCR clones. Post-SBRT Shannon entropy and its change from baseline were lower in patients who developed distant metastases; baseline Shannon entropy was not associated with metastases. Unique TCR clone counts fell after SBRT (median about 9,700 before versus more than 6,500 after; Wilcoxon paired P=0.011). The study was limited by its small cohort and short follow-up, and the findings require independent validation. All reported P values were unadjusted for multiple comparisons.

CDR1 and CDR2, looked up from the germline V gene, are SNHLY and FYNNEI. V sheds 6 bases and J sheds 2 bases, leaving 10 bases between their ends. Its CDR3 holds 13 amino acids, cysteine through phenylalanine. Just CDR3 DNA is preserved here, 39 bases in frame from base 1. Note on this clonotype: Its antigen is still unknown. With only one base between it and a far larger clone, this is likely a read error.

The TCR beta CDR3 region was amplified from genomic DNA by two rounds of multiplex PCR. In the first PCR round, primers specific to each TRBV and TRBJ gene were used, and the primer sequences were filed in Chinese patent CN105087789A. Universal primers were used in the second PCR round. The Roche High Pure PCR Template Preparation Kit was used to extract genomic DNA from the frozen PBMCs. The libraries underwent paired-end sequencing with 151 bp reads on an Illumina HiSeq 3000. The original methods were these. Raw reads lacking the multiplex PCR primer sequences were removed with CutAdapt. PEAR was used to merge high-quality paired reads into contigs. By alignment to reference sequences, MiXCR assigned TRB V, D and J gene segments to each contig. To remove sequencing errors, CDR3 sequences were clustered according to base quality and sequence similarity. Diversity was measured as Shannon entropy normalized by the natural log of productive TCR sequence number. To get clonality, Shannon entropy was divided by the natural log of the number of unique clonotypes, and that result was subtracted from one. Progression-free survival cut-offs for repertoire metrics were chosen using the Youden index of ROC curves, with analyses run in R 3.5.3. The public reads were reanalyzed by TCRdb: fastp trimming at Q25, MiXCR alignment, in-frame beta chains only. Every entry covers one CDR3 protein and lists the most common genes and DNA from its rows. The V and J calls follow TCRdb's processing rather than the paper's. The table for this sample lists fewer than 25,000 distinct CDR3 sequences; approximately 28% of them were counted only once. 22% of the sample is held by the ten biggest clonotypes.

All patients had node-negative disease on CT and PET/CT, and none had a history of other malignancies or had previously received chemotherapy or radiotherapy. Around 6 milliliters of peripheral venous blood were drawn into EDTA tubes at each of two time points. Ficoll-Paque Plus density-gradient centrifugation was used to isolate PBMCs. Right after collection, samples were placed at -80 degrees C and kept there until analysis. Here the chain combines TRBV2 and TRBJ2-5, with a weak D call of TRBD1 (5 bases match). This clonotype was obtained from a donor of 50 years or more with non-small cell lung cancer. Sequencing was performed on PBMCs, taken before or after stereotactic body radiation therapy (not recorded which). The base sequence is TGTGCCAGCAGACAGACAGCACAAGAGACCCAGTACTTC. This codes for CASRQTAQETQYF.